Listed below are T cell receptor beta chains from one sample, sequenced in a study of OX40 agonist ivuxolimab in advanced cancers. The table came from immunoSEQ multiplex PCR; TCRdb's copy has only in-frame clones and leaves some out. The table lists 60,000 to 80,000 clones, 79% of them singletons, with 11% in the top ten. Here the sequenced sample was CD4+ or CD8+ T cells sorted from blood, taken in a trial of the OX40 agonist ivuxolimab. The receptors originated from an adult with an advanced solid tumor such as melanoma, head and neck, liver or kidney cancer. CDR3s include the opening cysteine and the closing phenylalanine or tryptophan. D genes are given only for firm matches. A row's size may be missing; if present it is once, few, many or a size class.

>NA|TRBJ2-2|NA|TRBV5-1
TGCGCCAGCAGCTTTGGACACCAGAACACCGGGGAGCTGTTTTTT
CASSFGHQNTGELFF
>NA|TRBJ2-3|TRBD1|TRBV5-8
TGTGCCAGCAGCTTGGGCAGGGGGCCCACAGATACGCAGTATTTT
CASSLGRGPTDTQYF
>NA|TRBJ2-7|NA|TRBV28
TGTGCCAGCATGGTGGAGCGAGGGCCCTACGAGCAGTACTTC
CASMVERGPYEQYF
>few|TRBJ1-3|NA|TRBV7-3
TGTGCCAGCAGCTTAGGGGGCAGAGAGACTGGAAACACCATATATTTT
CASSLGGRETGNTIYF
>NA|TRBJ2-3|NA|TRBV7-3
TGTGCCAGCAGCTTAAACGGTCCTAGCACAGATACGCAGTATTTT
CASSLNGPSTDTQYF
>NA|TRBJ2-4|TRBD2|TRBV4-3
TGCGCCAGCAGCCAAGGGCTAGCGGGGGTGAACATTCAGTACTTC
CASSQGLAGVNIQYF
>NA|TRBJ2-3|TRBD2|TRBV7-2
TGTGCCAGCAGCCAGGGACTAGCGGGGAGGATTATAGATACGCAGTATTTT
CASSQGLAGRIIDTQYF
>NA|TRBJ2-7|NA|TRBV2
TGTGCCAGCAGTGAAGCGCTGGGCAGGGTGGACGAGCAGTACTTC
CASSEALGRVDEQYF
>NA|TRBJ1-2|NA|TRBV5-6
TGTGCCAGCAGCTTGGGCCAGACAGAAGTATATGGCTACACCTTC
CASSLGQTEVYGYTF
>NA|TRBJ2-7|NA|TRBV25-1
TGTGCCAGCAGTGAATTTGGGGGAAACGAGCAGTACTTC
CASSEFGGNEQYF
>NA|TRBJ2-7|NA|TRBV6-5
TGTGCCAGCAGTTACATGGGACTCTACGAGCAGTACTTC
CASSYMGLYEQYF
>NA|TRBJ2-3|NA|TRBV9
TGTGCCAGCAGCGTGGGGGGTGGTGGCCTCACAGATACGCAGTATTTT
CASSVGGGGLTDTQYF
>NA|TRBJ2-7|TRBD2|TRBV7-2
TGTGCCAGCAGCTTTAGCGGGGGTGCGACCTACGAGCAGTACTTC
CASSFSGGATYEQYF
>NA|TRBJ2-2|TRBD2|TRBV9
TGTGCCAGCAGCGTAGATGCGGGAGGGCCGATTGCCGGGGAGCTGTTTTTT
CASSVDAGGPIAGELFF
>NA|TRBJ2-1|NA|TRBV19
TGTGCCAGTAGTATGATGGCAGGGACATACAATGAGCAGTTCTTC
CASSMMAGTYNEQFF
>NA|TRBJ1-2|NA|TRBV9
TGTGCCAGCAGCGTAGGACAGGTACTAACTAACTATGGCTACACCTTC
CASSVGQVLTNYGYTF
>NA|TRBJ2-7|NA|TRBV2
TGTGCCAGCAGTGAAGAAAACTACGAGCAGTACTTC
CASSEENYEQYF
>NA|TRBJ2-5|TRBD2|TRBV28
TGTGCCAGCAGTTTCCCCTCGGGGGGTCTCCAAGAGACCCAGTACTTC
CASSFPSGGLQETQYF
>NA|TRBJ2-1|NA|TRBV7-6
TGTGCCAGCAGCTTATGGGGGGGCGTGGGGTCCTACAATGAGCAGTTCTTC
CASSLWGGVGSYNEQFF
>NA|TRBJ1-3|TRBD1|TRBV4-1
TGCGCCAGCAGCAGACTGCTACCGGGACAGGGGATCTCTGGAAACACCATATATTTT
CASSRLLPGQGISGNTIYF
>NA|TRBJ1-3|NA|TRBV6-1
TGTGCCAGCAGTGACATCTCTGGAAACACCATATATTTT
CASSDISGNTIYF
>NA|TRBJ2-6|NA|TRBV4-3
TGCGCCAGCAGCCAAGTCCGGGACACGCTCTCTGGGGCCAACGTCCTGACTTTC
CASSQVRDTLSGANVLTF
>NA|TRBJ1-6|NA|TRBV11-1
TGTGCCAGCAGCTCCCAGACAGTTAGCTCCTATAATTCACCCCTCCACTTT
CASSSQTVSSYNSPLHF
>NA|TRBJ2-7|NA|TRBV6-6
TGTGCCAGCAGCCGCCTTGAGGGGGGAAACGAGCAGTACTTC
CASSRLEGGNEQYF